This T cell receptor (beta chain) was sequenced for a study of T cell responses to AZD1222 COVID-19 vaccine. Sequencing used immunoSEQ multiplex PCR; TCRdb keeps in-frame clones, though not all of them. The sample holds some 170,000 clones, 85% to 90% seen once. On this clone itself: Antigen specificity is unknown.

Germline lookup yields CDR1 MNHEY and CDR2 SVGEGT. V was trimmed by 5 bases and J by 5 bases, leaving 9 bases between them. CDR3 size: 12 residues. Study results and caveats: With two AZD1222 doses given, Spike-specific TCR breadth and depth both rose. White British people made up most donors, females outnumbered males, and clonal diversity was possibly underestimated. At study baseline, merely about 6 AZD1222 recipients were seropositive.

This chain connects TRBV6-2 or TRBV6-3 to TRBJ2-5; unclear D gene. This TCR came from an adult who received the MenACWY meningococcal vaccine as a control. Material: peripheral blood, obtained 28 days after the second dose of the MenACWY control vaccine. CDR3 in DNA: TGTGCCAGCAGTACCACCCGGGAGACCCAGTACTTC. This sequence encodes CASSTTRETQYF.